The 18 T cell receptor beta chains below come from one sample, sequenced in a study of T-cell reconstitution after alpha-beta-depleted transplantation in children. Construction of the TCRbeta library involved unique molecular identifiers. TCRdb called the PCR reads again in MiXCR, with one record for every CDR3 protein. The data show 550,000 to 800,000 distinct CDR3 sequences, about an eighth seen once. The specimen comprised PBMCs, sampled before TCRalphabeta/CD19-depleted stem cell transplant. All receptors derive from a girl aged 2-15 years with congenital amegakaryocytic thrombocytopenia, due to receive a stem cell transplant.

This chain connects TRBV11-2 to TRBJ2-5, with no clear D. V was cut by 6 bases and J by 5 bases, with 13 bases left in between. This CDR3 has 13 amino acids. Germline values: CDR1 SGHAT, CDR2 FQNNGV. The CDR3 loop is CASRSIRTETQYF. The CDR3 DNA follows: TGTGCCAGCAGAAGCATACGAACCGAGACCCAGTACTTC.

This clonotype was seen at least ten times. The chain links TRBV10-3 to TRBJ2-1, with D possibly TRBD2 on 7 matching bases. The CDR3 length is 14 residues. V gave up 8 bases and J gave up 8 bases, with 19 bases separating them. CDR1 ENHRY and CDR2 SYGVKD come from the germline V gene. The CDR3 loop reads CAIGGIRGGDEQFF. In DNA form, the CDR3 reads TGTGCCATCGGCGGGATTAGGGGGGGAGATGAGCAGTTCTTC.

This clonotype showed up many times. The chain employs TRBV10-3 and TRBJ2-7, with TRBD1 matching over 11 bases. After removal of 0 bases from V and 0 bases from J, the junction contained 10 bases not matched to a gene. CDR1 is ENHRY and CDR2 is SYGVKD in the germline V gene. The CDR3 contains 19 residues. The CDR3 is CAISESRGTGGLYSYEQYF. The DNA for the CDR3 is TGTGCCATCAGTGAGTCGAGGGGGACAGGGGGTTTGTACTCCTACGAGCAGTACTTC.

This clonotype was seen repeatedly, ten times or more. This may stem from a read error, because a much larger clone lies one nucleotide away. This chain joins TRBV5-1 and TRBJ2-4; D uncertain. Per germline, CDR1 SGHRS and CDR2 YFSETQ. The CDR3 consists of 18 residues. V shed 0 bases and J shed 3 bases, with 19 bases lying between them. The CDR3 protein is CASSLGLESVRIKNIQYF. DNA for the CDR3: TGCGCCAGCAGCTTGGGGCTGGAATCCGTTCGTATCAAAAACATTCAGTACTTC. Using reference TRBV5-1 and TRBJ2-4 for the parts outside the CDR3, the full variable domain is KAGVTQTPRYLIKTRGQQVTLSCSPISGHRSVSWYQQTPGQGLQFLFEYFSETQRNKGNFPGRFSGRQFSNSRSEMNVSTLELGDSALYLCASSLGLESVRIKNIQYFGAGTRLSVL.

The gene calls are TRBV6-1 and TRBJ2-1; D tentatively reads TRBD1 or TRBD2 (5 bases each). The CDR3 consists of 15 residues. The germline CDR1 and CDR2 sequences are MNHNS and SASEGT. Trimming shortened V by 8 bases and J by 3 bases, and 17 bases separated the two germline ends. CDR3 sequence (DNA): TGTGCCAGCTCCTATTTGGGGGAGTTCTACAATGAGCAGTTCTTC. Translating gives CASSYLGEFYNEQFF.

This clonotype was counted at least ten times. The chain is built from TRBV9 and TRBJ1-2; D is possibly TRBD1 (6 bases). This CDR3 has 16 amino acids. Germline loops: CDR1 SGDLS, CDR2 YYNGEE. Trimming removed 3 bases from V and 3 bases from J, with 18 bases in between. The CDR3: CASSGGPQGFDYGYTF. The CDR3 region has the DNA TGTGCCAGCAGCGGAGGACCACAGGGATTTGACTATGGCTACACCTTC.

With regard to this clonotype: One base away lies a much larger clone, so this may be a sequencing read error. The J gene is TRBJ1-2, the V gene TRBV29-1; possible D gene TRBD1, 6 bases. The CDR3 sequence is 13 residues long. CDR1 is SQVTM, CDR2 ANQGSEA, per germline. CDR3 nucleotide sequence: TGCAGCGTTGAGTCGGCAGGGGAATATGGCTACCCCTTC. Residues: CSVESAGEYGYPF.

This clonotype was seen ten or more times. The CDR3 is CSAQRESSYNEQFF. The DNA for the CDR3 is TGCAGTGCTCAACGGGAAAGCTCCTACAATGAGCAGTTCTTC. The V gene is TRBV20-1, the J gene TRBJ2-1; tentatively, D is TRBD2 (5 bases). This CDR3 has 14 residues. V was trimmed by 5 bases and J by 0 bases, leaving 11 bases between them. Per the germline V gene, CDR1 is DFQATT and CDR2 is SNEGSKA (reference sequence).

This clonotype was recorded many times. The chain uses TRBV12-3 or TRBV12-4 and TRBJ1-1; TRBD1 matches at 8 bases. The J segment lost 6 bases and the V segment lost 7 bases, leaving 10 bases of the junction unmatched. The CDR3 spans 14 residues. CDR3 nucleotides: TGTGCCAGCATTTGGACAGGGACAGGCTCTGAAGCTTTCTTT. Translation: CASIWTGTGSEAFF.

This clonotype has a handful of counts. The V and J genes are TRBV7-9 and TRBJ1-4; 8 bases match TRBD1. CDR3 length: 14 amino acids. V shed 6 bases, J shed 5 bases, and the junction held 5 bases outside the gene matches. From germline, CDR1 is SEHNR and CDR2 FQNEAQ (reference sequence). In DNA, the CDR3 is TGTGCCAGCAGACTGACAGGGGAAAATGAAAAACTGTTTTTT. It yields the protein CASRLTGENEKLFF.

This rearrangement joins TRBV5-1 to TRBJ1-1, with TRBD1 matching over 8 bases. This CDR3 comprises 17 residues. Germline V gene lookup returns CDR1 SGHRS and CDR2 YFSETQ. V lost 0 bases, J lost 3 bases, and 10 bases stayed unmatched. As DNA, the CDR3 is TGCGCCAGCAGCTTGGAAGGGCAGGGGGCTGCGGACACTGAAGCTTTCTTT. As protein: CASSLEGQGAADTEAFF.

CDR3 in DNA: TGTGCCAGCAGCCCAGAAGGACGGAATCAGCCCCAGCATTTT. This codes for CASSPEGRNQPQHF. The rearrangement uses TRBV7-8 and TRBJ1-5, with unresolved D. Germline V gene data show CDR1 as SGHVS and CDR2 as FQNEAQ. With 5 bases removed from V and 4 bases from J, the gap between germline ends came to 12 bases. This CDR3 is built from 14 residues.

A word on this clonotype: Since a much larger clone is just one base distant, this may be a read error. The chain's CDR3 is CSARELRGTKFGGDTF. The CDR3 coding sequence is TGCAGTGCTAGAGAACTTCGAGGGACCAAGTTTGGTGGCGACACCTTC. V gene TRBV20-1 combines with J gene TRBJ1-2; weak D call: TRBD1 (5 bases). Germline CDR1 and CDR2: DFQATT and SNEGSKA (reference sequence). The CDR3 covers 16 residues.

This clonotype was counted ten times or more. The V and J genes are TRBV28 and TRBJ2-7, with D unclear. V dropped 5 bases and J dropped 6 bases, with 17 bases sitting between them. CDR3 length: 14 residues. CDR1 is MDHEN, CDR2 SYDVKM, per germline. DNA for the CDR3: TGTGCCAGCAGTGAACCAAAGACCGTAGCCGAGCAGTACTTC. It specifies CASSEPKTVAEQYF.

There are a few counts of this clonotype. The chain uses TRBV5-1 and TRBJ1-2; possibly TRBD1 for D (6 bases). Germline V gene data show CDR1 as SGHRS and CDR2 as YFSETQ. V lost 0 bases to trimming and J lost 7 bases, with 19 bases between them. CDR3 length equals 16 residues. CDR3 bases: TGCGCCAGCAGCTTGGAGGCACCGGGCAGGGGAGTTGGCTACACCTTC. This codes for CASSLEAPGRGVGYTF.

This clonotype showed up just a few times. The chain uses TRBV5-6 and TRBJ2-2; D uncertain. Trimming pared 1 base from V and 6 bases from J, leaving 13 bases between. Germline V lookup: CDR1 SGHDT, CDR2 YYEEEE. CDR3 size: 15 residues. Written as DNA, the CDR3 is TGTGCCAGCAGCTTGATTTGGAGTGAGTCCGGGGAGCTGTTTTTT. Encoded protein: CASSLIWSESGELFF. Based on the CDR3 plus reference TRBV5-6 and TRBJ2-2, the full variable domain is DAGVTQSPTHLIKTRGQQVTLRCSPKSGHDTVSWYQQALGQGPQFIFQYYEEEERQRGNFPDRFSGHQFPNYSSELNVNALLLGDSALYLCASSLIWSESGELFFGEGSRLTVL.

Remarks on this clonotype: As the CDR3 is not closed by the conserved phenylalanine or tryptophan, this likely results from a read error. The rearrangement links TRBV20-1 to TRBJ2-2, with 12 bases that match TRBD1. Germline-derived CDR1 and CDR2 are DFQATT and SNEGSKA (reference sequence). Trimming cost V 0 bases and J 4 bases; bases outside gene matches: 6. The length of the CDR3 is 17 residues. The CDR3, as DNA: TGCAGTGCTAGAGATCCGGGACAGGGGGCATTCACCGGGGAGCTGTTTTCT. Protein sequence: CSARDPGQGAFTGELFS.

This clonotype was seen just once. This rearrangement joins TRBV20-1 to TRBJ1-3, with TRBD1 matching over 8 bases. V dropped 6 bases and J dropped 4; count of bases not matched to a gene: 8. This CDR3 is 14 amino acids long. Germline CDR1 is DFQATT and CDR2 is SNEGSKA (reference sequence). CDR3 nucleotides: TGCAGTGCGGGCCAGGGGGCGCTGGGAAACACCATATATTTT. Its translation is CSAGQGALGNTIYF.